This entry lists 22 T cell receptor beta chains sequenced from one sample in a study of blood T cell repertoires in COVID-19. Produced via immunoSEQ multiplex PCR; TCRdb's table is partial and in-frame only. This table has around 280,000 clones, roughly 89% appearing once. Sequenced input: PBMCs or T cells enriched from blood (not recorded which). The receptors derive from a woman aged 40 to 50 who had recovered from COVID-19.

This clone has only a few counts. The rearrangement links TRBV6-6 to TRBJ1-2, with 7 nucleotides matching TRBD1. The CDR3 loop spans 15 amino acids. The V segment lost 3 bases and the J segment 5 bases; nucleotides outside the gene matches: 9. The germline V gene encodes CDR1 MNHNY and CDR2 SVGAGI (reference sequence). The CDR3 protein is CASSYSPGGGYGYTF. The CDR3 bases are TGTGCCAGCAGTTATTCTCCAGGGGGAGGTTATGGCTACACCTTC.

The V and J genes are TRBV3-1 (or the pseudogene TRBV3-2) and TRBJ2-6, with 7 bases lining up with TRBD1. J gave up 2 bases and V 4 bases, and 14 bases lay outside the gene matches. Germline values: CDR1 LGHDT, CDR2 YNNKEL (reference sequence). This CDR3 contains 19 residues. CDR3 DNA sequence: TGTGCCAGCAGCCCCCTTCATGAGGGACAGCGAGCTGGGGCCAACGTCCTGACTTTC. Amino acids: CASSPLHEGQRAGANVLTF.

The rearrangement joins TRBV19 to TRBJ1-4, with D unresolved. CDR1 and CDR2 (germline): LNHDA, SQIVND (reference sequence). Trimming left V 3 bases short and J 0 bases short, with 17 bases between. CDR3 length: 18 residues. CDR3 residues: CASSIVRSADTTNEKLFF. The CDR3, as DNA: TGTGCCAGTAGTATCGTTCGGTCGGCAGACACAACTAATGAAAAACTGTTTTTT.

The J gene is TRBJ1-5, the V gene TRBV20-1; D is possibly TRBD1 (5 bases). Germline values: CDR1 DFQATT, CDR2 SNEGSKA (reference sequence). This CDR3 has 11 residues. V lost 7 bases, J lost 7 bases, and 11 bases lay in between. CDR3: CSVDRGQPQHF. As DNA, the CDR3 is TGCAGTGTCGATAGGGGCCAGCCCCAGCATTTT.

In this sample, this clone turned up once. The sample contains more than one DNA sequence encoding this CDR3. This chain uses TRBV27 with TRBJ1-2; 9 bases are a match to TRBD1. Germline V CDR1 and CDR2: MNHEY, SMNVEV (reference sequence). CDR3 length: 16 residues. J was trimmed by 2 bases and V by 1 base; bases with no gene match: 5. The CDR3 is CASSLWGTGTNYGYTF. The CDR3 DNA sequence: TGTGCCAGCAGTTTATGGGGGACAGGGACAAACTATGGCTACACCTTC.

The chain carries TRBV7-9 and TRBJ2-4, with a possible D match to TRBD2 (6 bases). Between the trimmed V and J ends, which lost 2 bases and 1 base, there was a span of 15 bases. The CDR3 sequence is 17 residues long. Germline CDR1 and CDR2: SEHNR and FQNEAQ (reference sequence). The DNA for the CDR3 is TGTGCCAGCAGCTTACTGGGGGGTGAAAGGGCCAAAAACATTCAGTACTTC. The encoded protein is CASSLLGGERAKNIQYF.

CDR3 bases: TGTGCCAGCAGGGCCCACAATAGCGGGGCTGAGACCCAGTACTTC. Its protein product is CASRAHNSGAETQYF. The chain recombines TRBV28 with TRBJ2-5, with 8 bases aligning to TRBD2. Looked up from germline, CDR1 is MDHEN and CDR2 is SYDVKM. The CDR3 is 15 amino acids. V shed 6 bases and J 5 bases; nucleotides not matched to a gene: 11. Full variable domain (rest looked up from reference TRBV28 and TRBJ2-5): DVKVTQSSRYLVKRTGEKVFLECVQDMDHENMFWYRQDPGLGLRLIYFSYDVKMKEKGDIPEGYSVSREKKERFSLILESASTNQTSMYLCASRAHNSGAETQYFGPGTRLLVL.

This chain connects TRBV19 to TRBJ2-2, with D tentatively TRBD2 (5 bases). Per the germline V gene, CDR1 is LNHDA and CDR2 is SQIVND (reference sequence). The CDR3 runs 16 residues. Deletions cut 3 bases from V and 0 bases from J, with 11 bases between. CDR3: CASSIVLAANTGELFF. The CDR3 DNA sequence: TGTGCCAGTAGTATCGTGCTAGCAGCGAACACCGGGGAGCTGTTTTTT. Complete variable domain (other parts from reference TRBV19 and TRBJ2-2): DGGITQSPKYLFRKEGQNVTLSCEQNLNHDAMYWYRQDPGQGLRLIYYSQIVNDFQKGDIAEGYSVSREKKESFPLTVTSAQKNPTAFYLCASSIVLAANTGELFFGEGSRLTVL.

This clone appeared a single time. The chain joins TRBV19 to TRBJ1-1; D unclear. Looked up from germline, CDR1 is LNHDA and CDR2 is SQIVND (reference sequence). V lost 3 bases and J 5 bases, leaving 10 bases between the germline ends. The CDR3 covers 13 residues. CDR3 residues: CASSMARGTEAFF. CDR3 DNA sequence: TGTGCCAGTAGTATGGCGAGAGGGACTGAAGCTTTCTTT.

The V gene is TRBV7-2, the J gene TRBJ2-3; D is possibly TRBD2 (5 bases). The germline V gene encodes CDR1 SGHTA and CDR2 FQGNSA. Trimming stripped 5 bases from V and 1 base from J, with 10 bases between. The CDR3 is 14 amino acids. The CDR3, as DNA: TGTGCCAGCAGCCTAGACGGGGGCACAGATACGCAGTATTTT. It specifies CASSLDGGTDTQYF.

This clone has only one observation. The CDR3 DNA sequence: TGTGCCAGTATGGCCAGCGCGGGCTACGAGCAGTACTTC. It encodes CASMASAGYEQYF. The chain links TRBV19 to TRBJ2-7; TRBD2 is a possible D gene (5 bases). There are 13 residues in the CDR3. V was cut by 7 bases and J by 3 bases, with 13 bases left in between. CDR1 and CDR2 (germline): LNHDA, SQIVND (reference sequence).

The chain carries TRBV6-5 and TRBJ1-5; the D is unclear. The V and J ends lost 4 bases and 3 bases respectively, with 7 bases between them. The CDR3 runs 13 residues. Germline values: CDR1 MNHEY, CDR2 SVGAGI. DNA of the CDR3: TGTGCCAGCAGTTGGACTATCAATCAGCCCCAGCATTTT. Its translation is CASSWTINQPQHF.

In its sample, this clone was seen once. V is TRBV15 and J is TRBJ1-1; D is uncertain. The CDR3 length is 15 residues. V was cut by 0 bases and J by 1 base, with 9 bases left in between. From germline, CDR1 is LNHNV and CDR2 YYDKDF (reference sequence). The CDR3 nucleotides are TGTGCCACCAGCAGAGATCGATACAGGAACACTGAAGCTTTCTTT. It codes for CATSRDRYRNTEAFF. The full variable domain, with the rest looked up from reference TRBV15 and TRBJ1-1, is DAMVIQNPRYQVTQFGKPVTLSCSQTLNHNVMYWYQQKSSQAPKLLFHYYDKDFNNEADTPDNFQSRRPNTSFCFLDIRSPGLGDTAMYLCATSRDRYRNTEAFFGQGTRLTVV.

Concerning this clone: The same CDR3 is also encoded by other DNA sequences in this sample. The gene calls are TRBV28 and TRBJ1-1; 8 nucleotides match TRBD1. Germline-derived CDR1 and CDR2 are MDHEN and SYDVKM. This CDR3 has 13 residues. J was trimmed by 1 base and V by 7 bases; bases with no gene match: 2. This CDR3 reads CASTGTGNTEAFF. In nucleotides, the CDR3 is TGTGCCAGCACCGGGACAGGGAACACTGAAGCTTTCTTT.

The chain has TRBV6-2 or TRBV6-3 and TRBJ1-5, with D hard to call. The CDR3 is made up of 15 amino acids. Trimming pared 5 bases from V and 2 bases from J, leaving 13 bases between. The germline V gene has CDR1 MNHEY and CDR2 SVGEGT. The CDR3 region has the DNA TGTGCCAGCAGTCTAGCGGGAGGGCGCAATCAGCCCCAGCATTTT. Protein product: CASSLAGGRNQPQHF.

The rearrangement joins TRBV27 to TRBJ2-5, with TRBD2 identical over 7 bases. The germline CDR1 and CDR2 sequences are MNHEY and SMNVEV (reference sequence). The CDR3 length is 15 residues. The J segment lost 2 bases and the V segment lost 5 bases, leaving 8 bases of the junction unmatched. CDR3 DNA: TGTGCCAGCAGTGCAGACGGCGGGGGACAAGAGACCCAGTACTTC. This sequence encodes CASSADGGGQETQYF.

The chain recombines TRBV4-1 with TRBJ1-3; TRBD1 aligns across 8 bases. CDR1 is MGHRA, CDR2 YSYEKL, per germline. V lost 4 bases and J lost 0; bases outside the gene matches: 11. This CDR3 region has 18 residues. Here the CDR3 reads CASSLTGGQLSSGNTIYF. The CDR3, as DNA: TGCGCCAGCAGCCTCACAGGGGGTCAACTATCCTCTGGAAACACCATATATTTT.

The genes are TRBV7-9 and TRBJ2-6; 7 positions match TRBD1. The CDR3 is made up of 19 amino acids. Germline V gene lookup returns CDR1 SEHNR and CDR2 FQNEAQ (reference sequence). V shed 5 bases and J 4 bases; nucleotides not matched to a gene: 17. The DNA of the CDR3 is TGTGCCAGCAGCCCTTTTTCTGGACAGGCGAGATCCGGGGCCAACGTCCTGACTTTC. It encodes CASSPFSGQARSGANVLTF.

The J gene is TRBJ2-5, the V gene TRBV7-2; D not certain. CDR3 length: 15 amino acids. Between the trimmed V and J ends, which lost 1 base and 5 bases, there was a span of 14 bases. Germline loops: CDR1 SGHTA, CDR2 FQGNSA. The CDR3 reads CASSLESQARETQYF. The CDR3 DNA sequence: TGTGCCAGCAGCTTAGAATCGCAAGCGCGGGAGACCCAGTACTTC.

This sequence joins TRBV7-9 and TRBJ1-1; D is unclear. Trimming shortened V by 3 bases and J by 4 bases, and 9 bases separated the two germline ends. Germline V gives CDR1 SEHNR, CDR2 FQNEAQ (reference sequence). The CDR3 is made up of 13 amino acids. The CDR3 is CASSFISSTEAFF. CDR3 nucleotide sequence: TGTGCCAGCAGCTTCATTTCCAGCACTGAAGCTTTCTTT.

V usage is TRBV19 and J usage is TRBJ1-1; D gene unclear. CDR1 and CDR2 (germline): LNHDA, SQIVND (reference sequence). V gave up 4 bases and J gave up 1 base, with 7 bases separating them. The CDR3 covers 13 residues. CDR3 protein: CASSKAGNTEAFF. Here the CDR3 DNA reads TGTGCCAGTAGTAAGGCAGGGAACACTGAAGCTTTCTTT.

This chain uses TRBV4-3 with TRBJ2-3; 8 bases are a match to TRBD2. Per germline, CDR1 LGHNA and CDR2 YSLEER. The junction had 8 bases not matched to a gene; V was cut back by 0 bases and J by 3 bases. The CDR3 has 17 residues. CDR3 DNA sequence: TGCGCCAGCAGCCAAGAACTCTCCGGGAGGGTAACAGATACGCAGTATTTT. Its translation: CASSQELSGRVTDTQYF.